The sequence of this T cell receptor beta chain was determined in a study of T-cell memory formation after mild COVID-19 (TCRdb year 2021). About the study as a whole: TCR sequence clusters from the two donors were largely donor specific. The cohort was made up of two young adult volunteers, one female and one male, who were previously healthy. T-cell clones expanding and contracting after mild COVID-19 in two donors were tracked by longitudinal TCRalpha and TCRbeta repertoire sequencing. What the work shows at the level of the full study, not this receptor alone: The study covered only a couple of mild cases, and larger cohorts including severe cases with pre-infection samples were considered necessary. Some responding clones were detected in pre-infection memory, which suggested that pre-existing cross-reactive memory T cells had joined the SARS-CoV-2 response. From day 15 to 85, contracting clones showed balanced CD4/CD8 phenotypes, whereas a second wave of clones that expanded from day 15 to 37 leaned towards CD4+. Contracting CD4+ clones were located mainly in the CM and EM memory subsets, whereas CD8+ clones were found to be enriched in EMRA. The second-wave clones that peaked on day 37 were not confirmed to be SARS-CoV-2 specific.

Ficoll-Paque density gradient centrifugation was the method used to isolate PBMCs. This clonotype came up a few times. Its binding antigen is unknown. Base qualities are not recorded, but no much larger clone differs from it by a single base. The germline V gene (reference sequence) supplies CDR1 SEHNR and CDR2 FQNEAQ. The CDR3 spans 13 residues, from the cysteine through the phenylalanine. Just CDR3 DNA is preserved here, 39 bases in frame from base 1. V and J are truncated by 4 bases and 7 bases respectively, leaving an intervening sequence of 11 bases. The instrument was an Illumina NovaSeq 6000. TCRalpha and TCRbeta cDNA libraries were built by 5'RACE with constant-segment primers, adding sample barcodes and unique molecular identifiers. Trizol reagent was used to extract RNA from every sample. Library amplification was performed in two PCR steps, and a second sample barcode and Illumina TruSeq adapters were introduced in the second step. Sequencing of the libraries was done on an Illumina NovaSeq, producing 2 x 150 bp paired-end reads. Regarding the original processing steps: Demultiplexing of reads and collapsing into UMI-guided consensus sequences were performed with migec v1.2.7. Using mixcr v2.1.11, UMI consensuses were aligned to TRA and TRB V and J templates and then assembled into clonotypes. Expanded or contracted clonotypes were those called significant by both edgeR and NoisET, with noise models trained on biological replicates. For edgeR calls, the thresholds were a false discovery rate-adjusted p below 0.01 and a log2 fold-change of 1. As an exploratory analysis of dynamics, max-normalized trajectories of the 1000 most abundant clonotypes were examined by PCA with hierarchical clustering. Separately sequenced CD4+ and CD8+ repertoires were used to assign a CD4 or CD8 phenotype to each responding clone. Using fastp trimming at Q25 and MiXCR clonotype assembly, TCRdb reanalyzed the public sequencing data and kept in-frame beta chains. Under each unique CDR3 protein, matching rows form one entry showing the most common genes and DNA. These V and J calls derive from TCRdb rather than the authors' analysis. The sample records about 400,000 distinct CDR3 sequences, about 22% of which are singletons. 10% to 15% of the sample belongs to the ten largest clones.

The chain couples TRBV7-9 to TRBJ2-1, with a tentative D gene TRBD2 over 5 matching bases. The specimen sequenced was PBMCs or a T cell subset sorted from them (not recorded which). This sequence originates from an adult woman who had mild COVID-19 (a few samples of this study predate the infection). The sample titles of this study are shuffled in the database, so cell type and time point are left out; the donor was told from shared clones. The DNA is TGTGCCAGCAGCTCCCCGAGAGGGAATGAGCAGTTCTTC. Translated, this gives CASSSPRGNEQFF.